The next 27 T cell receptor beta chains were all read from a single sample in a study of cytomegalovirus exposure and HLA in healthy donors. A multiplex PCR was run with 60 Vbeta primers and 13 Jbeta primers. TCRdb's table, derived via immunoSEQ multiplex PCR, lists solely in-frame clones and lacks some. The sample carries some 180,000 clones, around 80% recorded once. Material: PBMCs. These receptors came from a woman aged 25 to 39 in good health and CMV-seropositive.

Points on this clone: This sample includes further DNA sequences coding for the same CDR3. DNA of the CDR3: TGTGCCAGCAGTTCCGGACAGGGAAACTATGGCTACACCTTC. Protein sequence: CASSSGQGNYGYTF. This chain connects TRBV28 to TRBJ1-2, with 8 bases matching TRBD1. CDR3 length: 14 residues. Germline CDR1 reads MDHEN; CDR2 reads SYDVKM. The ends lost 4 bases at V and 2 bases at J; junction bases unmatched: 3.

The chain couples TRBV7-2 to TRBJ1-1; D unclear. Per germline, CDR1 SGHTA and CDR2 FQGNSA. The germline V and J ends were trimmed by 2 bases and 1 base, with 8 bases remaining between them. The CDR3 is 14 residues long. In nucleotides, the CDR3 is TGTGCCAGCAGCTTAATTCCAAAGAACACTGAAGCTTTCTTT. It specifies CASSLIPKNTEAFF. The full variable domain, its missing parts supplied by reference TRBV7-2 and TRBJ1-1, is GAGVSQSPSNKVTEKGKDVELRCDPISGHTALYWYRQSLGQGLEFLIYFQGNSAPDKSGLPSDRFSAERTGGSVSTLTIQRTQQEDSAVYLCASSLIPKNTEAFFGQGTRLTVV.

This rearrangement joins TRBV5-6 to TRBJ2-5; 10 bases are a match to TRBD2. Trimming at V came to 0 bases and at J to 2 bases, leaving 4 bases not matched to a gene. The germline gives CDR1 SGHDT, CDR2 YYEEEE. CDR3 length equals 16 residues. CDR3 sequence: CASSLEVSGGQETQYF. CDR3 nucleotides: TGTGCCAGCAGCTTGGAAGTTAGCGGGGGGCAAGAGACCCAGTACTTC.

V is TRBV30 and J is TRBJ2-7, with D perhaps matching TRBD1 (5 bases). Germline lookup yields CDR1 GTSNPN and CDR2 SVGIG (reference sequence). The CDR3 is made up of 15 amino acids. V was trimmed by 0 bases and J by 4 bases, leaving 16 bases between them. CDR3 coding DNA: TGTGCCTGGAGTGTAGGGCAGGGTATTGCATACGAGCAGTACTTC. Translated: CAWSVGQGIAYEQYF.

This chain's CDR3 is CASSQDRREGSTDTQYF. The CDR3 DNA is TGTGCCAGCAGCCAAGATCGTCGGGAGGGAAGCACAGATACGCAGTATTTT. The chain couples TRBV4-2 to TRBJ2-3; TRBD2 aligns across 8 bases. The V gene end was trimmed by 0 bases and the J gene end by 0 bases; junction bases not matched to a gene: 5. CDR1 is LGHNA and CDR2 is YNFKEQ in the germline V gene. The CDR3 length is 17 residues.

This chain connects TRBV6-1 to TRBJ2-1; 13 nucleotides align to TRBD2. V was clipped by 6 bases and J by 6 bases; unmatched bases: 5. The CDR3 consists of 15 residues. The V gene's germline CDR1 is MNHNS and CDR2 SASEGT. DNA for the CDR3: TGTGCCAGCAGATCGGGACTAGCGGGACCCAATGAGCAGTTCTTC. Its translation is CASRSGLAGPNEQFF.

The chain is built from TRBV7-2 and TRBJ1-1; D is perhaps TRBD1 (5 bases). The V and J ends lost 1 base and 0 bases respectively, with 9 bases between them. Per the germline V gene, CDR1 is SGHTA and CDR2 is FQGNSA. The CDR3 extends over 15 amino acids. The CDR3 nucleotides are TGTGCCAGCAGCTTAGTGACAGCCTTGAACACTGAAGCTTTCTTT. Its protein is CASSLVTALNTEAFF.

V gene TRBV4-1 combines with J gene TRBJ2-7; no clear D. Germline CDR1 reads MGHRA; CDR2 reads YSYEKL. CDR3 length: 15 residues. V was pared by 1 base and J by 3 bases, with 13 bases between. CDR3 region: CASSQVHSGDYEQYF. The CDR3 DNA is TGCGCCAGCAGCCAAGTGCACTCCGGAGACTACGAGCAGTACTTC.

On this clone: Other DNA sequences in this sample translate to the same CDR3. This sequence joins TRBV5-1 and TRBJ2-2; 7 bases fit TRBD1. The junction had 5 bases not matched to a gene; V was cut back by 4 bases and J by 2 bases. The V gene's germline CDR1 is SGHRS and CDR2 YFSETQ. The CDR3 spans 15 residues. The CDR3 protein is CASSPRQGNTGELFF. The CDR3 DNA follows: TGCGCCAGCAGCCCCAGACAGGGAAACACCGGGGAGCTGTTTTTT.

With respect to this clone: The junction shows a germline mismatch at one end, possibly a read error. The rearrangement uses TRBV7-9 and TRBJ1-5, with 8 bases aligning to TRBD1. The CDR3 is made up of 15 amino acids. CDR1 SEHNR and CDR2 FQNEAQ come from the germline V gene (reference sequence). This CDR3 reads CSSSSDRESNQPQHF. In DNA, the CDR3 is TGTTCCAGCAGCTCGGACAGGGAAAGCAATCAGCCCCAGCATTTT.

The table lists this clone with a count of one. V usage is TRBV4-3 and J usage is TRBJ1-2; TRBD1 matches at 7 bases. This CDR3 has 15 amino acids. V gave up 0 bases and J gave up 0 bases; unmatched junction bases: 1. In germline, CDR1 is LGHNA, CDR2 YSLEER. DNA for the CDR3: TGCGCCAGCAGCCAAGACAGGGGGGCTAACTATGGCTACACCTTC. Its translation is CASSQDRGANYGYTF.

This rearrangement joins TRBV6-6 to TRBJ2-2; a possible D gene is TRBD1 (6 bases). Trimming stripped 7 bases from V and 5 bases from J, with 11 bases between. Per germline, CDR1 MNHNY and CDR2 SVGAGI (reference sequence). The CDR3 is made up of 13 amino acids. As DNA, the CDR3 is TGTGCCAGCAAAGGACAGAAGACCGGGGAGCTGTTTTTT. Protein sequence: CASKGQKTGELFF.

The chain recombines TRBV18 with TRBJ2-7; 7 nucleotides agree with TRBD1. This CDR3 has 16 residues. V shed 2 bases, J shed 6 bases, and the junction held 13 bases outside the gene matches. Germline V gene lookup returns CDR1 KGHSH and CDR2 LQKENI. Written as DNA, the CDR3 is TGTGCCAGCTCACCAGTACCCGGACAGGTGTCTCCCGAGCAGTACTTC. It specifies CASSPVPGQVSPEQYF.

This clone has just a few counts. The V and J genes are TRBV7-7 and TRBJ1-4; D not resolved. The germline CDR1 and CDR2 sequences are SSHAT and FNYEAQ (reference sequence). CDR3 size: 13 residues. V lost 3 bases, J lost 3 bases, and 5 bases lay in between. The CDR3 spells CASSFSPNEKLFF. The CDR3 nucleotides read TGTGCCAGCAGCTTCTCCCCTAATGAAAAACTGTTTTTT.

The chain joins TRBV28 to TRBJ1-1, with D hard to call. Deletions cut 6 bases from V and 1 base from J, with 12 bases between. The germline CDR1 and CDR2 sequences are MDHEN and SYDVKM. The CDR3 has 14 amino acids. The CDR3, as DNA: TGTGCCAGCAGCCCCCTTCTGAGGAACACTGAAGCTTTCTTT. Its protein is CASSPLLRNTEAFF.

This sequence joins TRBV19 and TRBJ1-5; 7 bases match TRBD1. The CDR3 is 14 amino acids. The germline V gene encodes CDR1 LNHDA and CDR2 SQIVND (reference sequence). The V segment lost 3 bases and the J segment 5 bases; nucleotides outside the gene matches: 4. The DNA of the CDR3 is TGTGCCAGTAGTATGGGACAGCTCCATCAGCCCCAGCATTTT. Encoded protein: CASSMGQLHQPQHF.

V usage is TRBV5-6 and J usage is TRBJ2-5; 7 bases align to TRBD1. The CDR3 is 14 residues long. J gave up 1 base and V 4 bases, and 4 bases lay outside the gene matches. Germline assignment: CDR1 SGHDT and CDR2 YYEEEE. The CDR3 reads CASSAPGGQETQYF. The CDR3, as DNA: TGTGCCAGCAGCGCTCCAGGGGGCCAAGAGACCCAGTACTTC.

CDR3 in amino acids: CASAQGNEKLFF. In DNA, the CDR3 is TGTGCCAGCGCCCAGGGGAATGAAAAACTGTTTTTT. The chain has TRBV7-9 and TRBJ1-4; tentative D call: TRBD1 (6 bases). Germline CDR1 is SEHNR and CDR2 is FQNEAQ (reference sequence). The CDR3 runs to 12 residues. Trimming stripped 8 bases from V and 5 bases from J, with 9 bases between.

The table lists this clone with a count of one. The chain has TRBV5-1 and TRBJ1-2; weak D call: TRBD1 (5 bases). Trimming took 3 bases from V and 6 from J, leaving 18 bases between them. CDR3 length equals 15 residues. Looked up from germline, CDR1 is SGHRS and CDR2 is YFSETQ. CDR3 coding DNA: TGCGCCAGCAGCTGGAATCCATCAGGGTCTAATGGCTACACCTTC. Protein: CASSWNPSGSNGYTF.

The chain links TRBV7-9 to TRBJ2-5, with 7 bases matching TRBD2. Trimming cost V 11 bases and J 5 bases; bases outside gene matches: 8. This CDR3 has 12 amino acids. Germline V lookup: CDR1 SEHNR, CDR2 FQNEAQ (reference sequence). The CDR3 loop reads CASSRGVETQYF. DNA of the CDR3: TGTGCCTCAAGTCGGGGGGTGGAGACCCAGTACTTC.

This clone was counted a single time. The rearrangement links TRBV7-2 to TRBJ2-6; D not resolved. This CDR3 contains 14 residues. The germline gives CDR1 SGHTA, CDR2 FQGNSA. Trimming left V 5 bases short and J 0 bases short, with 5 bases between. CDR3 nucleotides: TGTGCCAGCAGCCAGGTCTCTGGGGCCAACGTCCTGACTTTC. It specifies CASSQVSGANVLTF.

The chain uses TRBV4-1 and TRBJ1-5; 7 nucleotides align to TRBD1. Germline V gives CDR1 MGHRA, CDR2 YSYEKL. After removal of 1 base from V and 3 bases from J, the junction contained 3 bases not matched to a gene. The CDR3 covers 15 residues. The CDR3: CASSQGGQANQPQHF. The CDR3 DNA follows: TGCGCCAGCAGCCAAGGAGGACAGGCCAATCAGCCCCAGCATTTT.

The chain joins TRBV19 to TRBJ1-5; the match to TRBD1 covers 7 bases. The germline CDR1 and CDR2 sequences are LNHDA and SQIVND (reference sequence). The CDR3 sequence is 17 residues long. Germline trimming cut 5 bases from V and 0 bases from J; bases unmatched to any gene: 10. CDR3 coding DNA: TGTGCCAGTAGTGAAGACAGGGTTAAATATAGCAATCAGCCCCAGCATTTT. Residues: CASSEDRVKYSNQPQHF.

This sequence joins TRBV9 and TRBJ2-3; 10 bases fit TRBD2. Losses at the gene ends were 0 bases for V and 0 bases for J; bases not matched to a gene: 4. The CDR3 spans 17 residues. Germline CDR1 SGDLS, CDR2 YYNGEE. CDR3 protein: CASSVVDSGGSTDTQYF. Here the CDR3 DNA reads TGTGCCAGCAGCGTAGTAGATAGCGGGGGGAGCACAGATACGCAGTATTTT.

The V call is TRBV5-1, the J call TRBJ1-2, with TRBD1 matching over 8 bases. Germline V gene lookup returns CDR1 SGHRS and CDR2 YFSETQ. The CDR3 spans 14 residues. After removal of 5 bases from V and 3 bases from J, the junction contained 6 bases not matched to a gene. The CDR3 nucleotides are TGCGCCAGCAGGCATGGACAGGGCGACTATGGCTACACCTTC. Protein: CASRHGQGDYGYTF.

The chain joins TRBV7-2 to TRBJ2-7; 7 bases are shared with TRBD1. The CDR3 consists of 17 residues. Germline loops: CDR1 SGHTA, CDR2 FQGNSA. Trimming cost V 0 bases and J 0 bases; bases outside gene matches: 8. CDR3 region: CASSLALGQFSSYEQYF. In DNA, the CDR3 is TGTGCCAGCAGCTTAGCGCTGGGACAGTTCAGCTCCTACGAGCAGTACTTC.

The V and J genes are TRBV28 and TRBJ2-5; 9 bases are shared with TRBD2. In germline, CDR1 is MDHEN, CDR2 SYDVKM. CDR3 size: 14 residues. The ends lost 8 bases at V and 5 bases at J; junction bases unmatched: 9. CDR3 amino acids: CASGAGGPRETQYF. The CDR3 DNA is TGTGCCAGCGGTGCGGGGGGGCCCCGGGAGACCCAGTACTTC.